The entry that follows covers one T cell receptor beta chain sequence. The sample belongs to a study of blood T cell repertoires in COVID-19. This CDR3 has 12 residues. The germline CDR1 and CDR2 sequences are MNHEY and SVGEGT. V shed 4 bases and J shed 4 bases, with 4 bases lying between them. Sequencing was performed with immunoSEQ multiplex PCR; in TCRdb, only in-frame clones are kept and a portion is missing. Of 250,000 or so clones in the sample, around 90% were seen once. Participants came from some 26 US areas, aged about 18 to 90 years. This rearrangement joins TRBV6-2 or TRBV6-3 to TRBJ2-2; D ambiguous. The specimen sequenced was PBMCs or T cells enriched from blood (not recorded which). The receptor was isolated from a woman aged 30 to 39 with acute COVID-19. CDR3 DNA sequence: TGTGCCAGCAGTTCCCTCACCGGGGAGCTGTTTTTT. Protein product: CASSSLTGELFF.